The rows below give T cell receptor beta chains drawn from one sample of a study of blood T cell repertoires in COVID-19. Data came from immunoSEQ multiplex PCR; TCRdb stores just in-frame clones and leaves some out. The sample lists 250,000 to 350,000 clones; approximately 89% were seen once. Sequencing was performed on peripheral blood. The receptors stem from a woman in her sixties with acute or convalescent COVID-19. The CDR3 runs from the conserved cysteine through the conserved F or W. A D gene is named only where the DNA matches it firmly.

V gene	CDR3 length	J gene	D gene	CDR3 protein	CDR3 DNA
TRBV29-1	13	TRBJ2-6	-	CSVPAAGANVLTF	TGCAGCGTCCCTGCGGCCGGGGCCAACGTCCTGACTTTC
TRBV2	11	TRBJ1-5	-	CASGKAGHQHF	TGTGCCAGCGGGAAAGCGGGTCACCAGCATTTT
TRBV19	14	TRBJ2-1	-	CASPRVGGRNEQFF	TGTGCCAGCCCCCGAGTGGGGGGGCGGAATGAGCAGTTCTTC
TRBV7-2	15	TRBJ2-3	TRBD2	CASSLSGTTTDTQYF	TGTGCCAGCAGCCTTTCCGGGACTACCACAGATACGCAGTATTTT
TRBV29-1	13	TRBJ1-1	-	CSVVGQMNTEAFF	TGCAGCGTTGTCGGACAGATGAACACTGAAGCTTTCTTT
TRBV4-1	15	TRBJ1-2	-	CASSPHETENYGYTF	TGCGCCAGCAGCCCCCACGAGACAGAAAACTATGGCTACACCTTC
TRBV7-2	14	TRBJ2-7	-	CASGAGLSSYEQYF	TGTGCCAGCGGTGCGGGTCTGAGCTCCTACGAGCAGTACTTC
TRBV5-1	16	TRBJ1-6	TRBD1	CASSLEAGTGNSPLHF	TGCGCCAGCAGCTTGGAGGCCGGGACAGGGAATTCACCCCTCCACTTT
TRBV7-9	14	TRBJ2-2	TRBD1	CASSPRQGAGELFF	TGTGCCAGCAGCCCAAGACAGGGGGCGGGAGAGCTGTTTTTT
TRBV30	13	TRBJ2-5	-	CAWSVDRGETQYF	TGTGCCTGGAGTGTAGATAGGGGAGAGACCCAGTACTTC
TRBV3-1/TRBV3-2	15	TRBJ1-1	TRBD1	CASSPTGTGGTEAFF	TGTGCCAGCAGCCCTACCGGGACAGGGGGCACTGAAGCTTTCTTT
TRBV4-3	16	TRBJ2-1	TRBD2	CASSQVAGGPRNEQFF	TGCGCCAGCAGCCAAGTTGCGGGGGGGCCCCGAAATGAGCAGTTCTTC
TRBV19	17	TRBJ1-5	TRBD1	CASNTGTGNYGNQPQHF	TGTGCCAGTAATACCGGGACAGGGAATTACGGCAATCAGCCCCAGCATTTT
TRBV5-1	14	TRBJ2-7	-	CASSTETRGYEQYF	TGCGCCAGCAGCACTGAAACCCGGGGGTACGAGCAGTACTTC
TRBV27	14	TRBJ2-7	TRBD1	CASSLSGTGYEQYF	TGTGCCAGCAGTTTATCCGGGACAGGGTACGAGCAGTACTTC
TRBV5-8	17	TRBJ2-7	TRBD1	CASSLRTGTGEAYEQYF	TGTGCCAGCAGCTTGCGCACCGGGACAGGGGAGGCCTACGAGCAGTACTTC
TRBV18	13	TRBJ1-2	-	CASSPTVNYGYTF	TGTGCCAGCTCACCTACAGTTAACTATGGCTACACCTTC
TRBV9	16	TRBJ1-4	-	CASSVDSGKTNEKLFF	TGTGCCAGCAGCGTAGATAGCGGCAAGACTAATGAAAAACTGTTTTTT